Listed below are T cell receptor beta chains from one sample, sequenced in a study of early T cells in non-severe SARS-CoV-2 infection. TCRdb used MiXCR to reprocess the 5' RACE reads, holding one entry per CDR3 protein. The sample lists approximately 35,000 distinct CDR3 sequences, 5.7% occurring once. The source material was whole blood. The receptors shown here come from an adult who was a healthcare worker with PCR-confirmed SARS-CoV-2 infection or an uninfected control (not recorded which). The CDR3 runs from the conserved cysteine through the conserved F or W. Each record gives: V gene, D gene, clone size, CDR3 length, CDR3 protein. D genes are given only for firm matches. Size tells how often a clone was seen (once, few, many) or the class of an expanded clone, and some rows leave it out.

V: TRBV7-3
D: .
size: many
length: 18
CDR3: CASSLIGGLDSNTGELFF

V: TRBV3-1
D: TRBD2
size: many
length: 15
CDR3: CASSPTWGGTNEQFF

V: TRBV29-1
D: TRBD1
size: many
length: 14
CDR3: CSVGQGAPAYGYTF

V: TRBV15
D: TRBD1
size: many
length: 16
CDR3: CATSRGGQGAKNIQYF

V: TRBV20-1
D: TRBD2
size: many
length: 16
CDR3: CSARKGLAGGGDEQFF

V: TRBV6-2/TRBV6-3
D: TRBD2
size: many
length: 15
CDR3: CASSLVAGAYNEQFF

V: TRBV27
D: TRBD1
size: many
length: 15
CDR3: CASRTGDRGNHGYTF

V: TRBV6-1
D: .
size: .
length: 15
CDR3: CASSELGRELYGYTF

V: TRBV20-1
D: .
size: many
length: 13
CDR3: CSLRGWGNSPLHF

V: TRBV7-9
D: .
size: many
length: 12
CDR3: CASSLMVDTIYF

V: TRBV12-3/TRBV12-4
D: TRBD1
size: many
length: 17
CDR3: CASRGQLLGSSYNEQFF

V: TRBV12-3/TRBV12-4
D: .
size: many
length: 12
CDR3: CASRPTYNEQFF

V: TRBV19
D: .
size: many
length: 14
CDR3: CASSMYQGGETQYF

V: TRBV20-1
D: TRBD2
size: many
length: 20
CDR3: CSARDFQSRWREEGSDEQFF

V: TRBV27
D: .
size: many
length: 13
CDR3: CASSGAGSGELFF

V: TRBV5-1
D: .
size: many
length: 12
CDR3: CASSLDSAEAFF

V: TRBV12-3/TRBV12-4
D: .
size: many
length: 16
CDR3: CASSQSAGDINTEAFF

V: TRBV7-9
D: .
size: .
length: 14
CDR3: CASSRYQGQETQYF

V: TRBV4-1
D: .
size: few
length: 16
CDR3: CASSQDEATSNQPQHF

V: TRBV12-3/TRBV12-4
D: TRBD2
size: .
length: 20
CDR3: CASSLERQLAGGPGADTQYF

V: TRBV30
D: .
size: .
length: 13
CDR3: CVWSAAGADTQYF

V: TRBV27
D: TRBD1
size: many
length: 13
CDR3: CASSSQGASPLHF

V: TRBV11-2
D: .
size: many
length: 14
CDR3: CASSLAGNRNEQFF

V: TRBV25-1
D: TRBD2
size: many
length: 17
CDR3: CASSESRLAGGGDEQFF

V: TRBV13
D: TRBD1
size: few
length: 14
CDR3: CASTRTGDLGGYTF

V: TRBV28
D: TRBD2
size: few
length: 16
CDR3: CASDSGLAPTTGELFF

V: TRBV29-1
D: TRBD1
size: many
length: 14
CDR3: CSVGGTGVPETQYF

V: TRBV7-8
D: .
size: many
length: 18
CDR3: CASSSERWVGLDHNEQFF

V: TRBV14
D: TRBD1
size: many
length: 15
CDR3: CASSPTHRGDTEAFF

V: TRBV7-2
D: .
size: many
length: 12
CDR3: CASSHRRSPLHF

V: TRBV12-3/TRBV12-4
D: .
size: many
length: 14
CDR3: CASSSGFLTDTQYF

V: TRBV5-1
D: .
size: many
length: 13
CDR3: CASSYSRKAEAFF

V: TRBV29-1
D: TRBD2
size: many
length: 13
CDR3: CSVRGRAADTQYF

V: TRBV2
D: .
size: many
length: 13
CDR3: CASMIAGAPEQYF

V: TRBV6-1
D: .
size: many
length: 15
CDR3: CASSPIRGYQETQYF

V: TRBV7-9
D: TRBD1
size: .
length: 17
CDR3: CASSPTRGQGLSTEAFF

V: TRBV2
D: TRBD1
size: many
length: 15
CDR3: CASSSRDRRSYEQYF

V: TRBV19
D: TRBD2
size: few
length: 16
CDR3: CASSTTSGRAGETQYF

V: TRBV4-1
D: TRBD2
size: many
length: 15
CDR3: CASSSRTSGDNEQFF

V: TRBV28
D: .
size: many
length: 13
CDR3: CASNSRPQETQYF

V: TRBV21-1
D: .
size: many
length: 15
CDR3: CASIQLDSVANVLTF

V: TRBV20-1
D: TRBD2
size: many
length: 16
CDR3: CSARGGTSGRLYEQFF

V: TRBV20-1
D: .
size: .
length: 16
CDR3: CSARTGQRLAKNIQYF

V: TRBV6-4
D: TRBD2
size: .
length: 15
CDR3: CASSDGTSGNNEQFF

V: TRBV24-1
D: .
size: many
length: 14
CDR3: CAPRAGPSYNEQFF

V: TRBV11-2
D: TRBD1
size: many
length: 14
CDR3: CASSFPGTGPPQDF

V: TRBV7-2
D: .
size: many
length: 13
CDR3: CASSLRVHNEQFF

V: TRBV13
D: .
size: many
length: 13
CDR3: CASSPRPLNEQFF

V: TRBV30
D: .
size: .
length: 14
CDR3: CAWSPRPVGEKLFF

V: TRBV7-9
D: .
size: many
length: 16
CDR3: CASSLDTRMRGGEQFF

V: TRBV5-1
D: TRBD1
size: few
length: 12
CDR3: CASSVDRGEAFF

V: TRBV6-6
D: TRBD1
size: many
length: 18
CDR3: CASSYWTGGPTGANVLTF

V: TRBV30
D: .
size: .
length: 15
CDR3: CAWSEATVNPYEQYF

V: TRBV2
D: TRBD1
size: many
length: 15
CDR3: CASRAPGGRNYGYTF

V: TRBV28
D: .
size: many
length: 14
CDR3: CASTLGGFSYEQYF

V: TRBV24-1
D: .
size: many
length: 15
CDR3: CATSDTSGSTDTQYF

V: TRBV6-5
D: .
size: many
length: 14
CDR3: CASSFTGSNQPQHF

V: TRBV6-5
D: TRBD2
size: many
length: 15
CDR3: CASSLSGINTDTQYF

V: TRBV3-1
D: TRBD1
size: many
length: 14
CDR3: CASSQDRRNYGYTF